The 27 T cell receptor beta chains below were found in one sample sequenced in a study of CD8+ T cells in alopecia areata. Reverse transcribed after extraction, RNA yielded cDNA as the sequencing template. Only in-frame clones appear in the TCRdb table, and some are missing; sequencing was by immunoSEQ multiplex PCR. The profile covers some 150,000 clones, with about 66% appearing a single time and roughly 11% taken by the ten largest. This specimen consisted of CD8+ T cells sorted from blood, obtained at week 0. The receptors derive from a human donor with alopecia areata.

The rearrangement joins TRBV2 to TRBJ2-3; the D gene is possibly TRBD2 (6 bases). This CDR3 region has 12 residues. Between the trimmed V and J ends, which lost 10 bases and 4 bases, there was a span of 12 bases. The germline gives CDR1 SNHLY, CDR2 FYNNEI. DNA for the CDR3: TGTGCCATCAAACTAGCCCCAGATACGCAGTATTTT. Protein sequence: CAIKLAPDTQYF.

The V call is TRBV7-9, the J call TRBJ2-1; no clear D gene. V was clipped by 3 bases and J by 4 bases, with 19 bases between them. The CDR3 is 17 residues long. The V gene's germline CDR1 is SEHNR and CDR2 FQNEAQ (reference sequence). In DNA, the CDR3 is TGTGCCAGCAGCTTTATCTCCTATCTACCGGTATACAATGAGCAGTTCTTC. Its protein product is CASSFISYLPVYNEQFF.

The chain employs TRBV13 and TRBJ2-3; D is perhaps TRBD1 (6 bases). The CDR3 totals 15 residues. CDR1 is PRHDT and CDR2 is FYEKMQ in the germline V gene (reference sequence). V lost 5 bases, J lost 0 bases, and 12 bases lay in between. DNA of the CDR3: TGTGCCAGCAGCCCAGGAGGACAGAGCACAGATACGCAGTATTTT. Protein: CASSPGGQSTDTQYF.

The chain recombines TRBV10-3 with TRBJ2-7, with 8 nucleotides matching TRBD1. Trimming at V came to 6 bases and at J to 4 bases, leaving 2 bases not matched to a gene. The CDR3 covers 12 residues. CDR1 and CDR2 from the germline V gene are ENHRY and SYGVKD. The CDR3 DNA follows: TGTGCCATCAGGGACAGGGCTTACGAGCAGTACTTC. Encoded protein: CAIRDRAYEQYF.

The V and J genes are TRBV29-1 and TRBJ1-2, with TRBD1 matching over 7 bases. The germline V gene has CDR1 SQVTM and CDR2 ANQGSEA. The ends lost 7 bases at V and 7 bases at J; junction bases unmatched: 9. The CDR3 consists of 12 residues. The DNA of the CDR3 is TGCAGCGCCCCACAGGGGAAGGGTGGCTACACCTTC. Residues: CSAPQGKGGYTF. Combining the CDR3 with reference TRBV29-1 and TRBJ1-2 gives the whole variable domain SAVISQKPSRDICQRGTSLTIQCQVDSQVTMMFWYRQQPGQSLTLIATANQGSEATYESGFVIDKFPISRPNLTFSTLTVSNMSPEDSSIYLCSAPQGKGGYTFGSGTRLTVV.

This clone was seen a few times. V usage is TRBV29-1 and J usage is TRBJ1-1; 9 nucleotides agree with TRBD1. With 5 bases clipped from V and 5 bases from J, the junction kept 3 bases outside the gene matches. CDR1 SQVTM and CDR2 ANQGSEA come from the germline V gene. CDR3 length equals 12 residues. This CDR3 is CSVWTGETEAFF. DNA for the CDR3: TGCAGCGTTTGGACAGGGGAAACTGAAGCTTTCTTT.

In its sample, this clone was seen a few times. The V gene is TRBV4-1, the J gene TRBJ2-5; D is possibly TRBD1 or TRBD2 (6 bases each). CDR3 length: 11 amino acids. With 5 bases removed from V and 7 bases from J, the gap between germline ends came to 8 bases. CDR1 and CDR2 from the germline V gene are MGHRA and YSYEKL. The CDR3 loop is CASSEGGTQYF. The DNA for the CDR3 is TGCGCCAGCAGCGAGGGGGGGACCCAGTACTTC.

This sequence joins TRBV6-6 and TRBJ1-2; a weak D match, TRBD1 (6 bases). There are 16 residues in the CDR3. The V and J ends lost 2 bases and 6 bases respectively, with 19 bases between them. CDR1 is MNHNY and CDR2 is SVGAGI in the germline V gene (reference sequence). This chain's CDR3 is CASSYTGQPTPDGYTF. The CDR3 DNA reads as TGTGCCAGCAGTTACACCGGACAGCCGACTCCCGATGGCTACACCTTC.

The V call is TRBV29-1, the J call TRBJ1-5; 7 bases agree with TRBD1. V lost 6 bases to trimming and J lost 1 base; unmatched junction nucleotides: 3. Germline values: CDR1 SQVTM, CDR2 ANQGSEA. CDR3 length equals 13 residues. DNA of the CDR3: TGCAGCGTCGGGACAGCGAGCAATCAGCCCCAGCATTTT. Amino acid sequence: CSVGTASNQPQHF.

In its sample, this clone was seen a few times. The chain couples TRBV14 to TRBJ2-3; tentatively, D is TRBD1 (6 bases). This CDR3 comprises 14 residues. Trimming pared 1 base from V and 6 bases from J, leaving 11 bases between. Germline CDR1 is SGHDN and CDR2 is FVKESK. CDR3 coding DNA: TGTGCCAGCAGCCAAGGGACAGACCTCGATACGCAGTATTTT. It specifies CASSQGTDLDTQYF.

The table lists this clone with many counts. The J gene is TRBJ2-7, the V gene TRBV11-2; 7 bases line up with TRBD1. Per germline, CDR1 SGHAT and CDR2 FQNNGV. This CDR3 region has 15 residues. V lost 6 bases and J lost 0; bases outside the gene matches: 8. CDR3 bases: TGTGCCAGCAGACCCGGGGCAGGGGGCTCCTACGAGCAGTACTTC. Translation gives CASRPGAGGSYEQYF. The full variable domain, rest sourced from reference TRBV11-2 and TRBJ2-7, is EAGVAQSPRYKIIEKRQSVAFWCNPISGHATLYWYQQILGQGPKLLIQFQNNGVVDDSQLPKDRFSAERLKGVDSTLKIQPAKLEDSAVYLCASRPGAGGSYEQYFGPGTRLTVT.

This chain uses TRBV7-9 with TRBJ1-1, with D unclear. The germline V gene has CDR1 SEHNR and CDR2 FQNEAQ (reference sequence). The CDR3 totals 11 residues. V gave up 2 bases and J gave up 11 bases, with 9 bases separating them. This CDR3 reads CASSLSGRAFF. For the CDR3, the DNA is TGTGCCAGCAGCTTATCTGGCAGGGCTTTCTTT.

This clone was observed a handful of times. The rearrangement joins TRBV29-1 to TRBJ1-3, with D unclear. V was clipped by 7 bases and J by 0 bases, with 7 bases between them. Germline V gene data show CDR1 as SQVTM and CDR2 as ANQGSEA. This CDR3 is 12 amino acids long. CDR3 nucleotides: TGCAGCGCCTCATACTCTGGAAACACCATATATTTT. Residues: CSASYSGNTIYF.

The genes are TRBV2 and TRBJ2-2; TRBD2 aligns across 7 bases. The V gene end was trimmed by 5 bases and the J gene end by 0 bases; junction bases not matched to a gene: 6. The CDR3 extends over 16 amino acids. Germline V lookup: CDR1 SNHLY, CDR2 FYNNEI. The DNA for the CDR3 is TGTGCCAGCAGTCCAGGGCTAGCGGCGAACACCGGGGAGCTGTTTTTT. This translates into CASSPGLAANTGELFF.

The chain carries TRBV7-9 and TRBJ2-7; 9 bases map to TRBD1. Germline V lookup: CDR1 SEHNR, CDR2 FQNEAQ (reference sequence). The CDR3 loop spans 14 amino acids. Unmatched junction bases numbered 4, after V lost 3 bases and J lost 4 bases. The CDR3 region has the DNA TGTGCCAGCAGCTTTAGGACAGGGGTGTACGAGCAGTACTTC. This translates into CASSFRTGVYEQYF.

The V call is TRBV30, the J call TRBJ2-7; D not certain. The CDR3 loop spans 12 amino acids. The V gene's germline CDR1 is GTSNPN and CDR2 SVGIG (reference sequence). The germline V and J ends were trimmed by 0 bases and 2 bases, with 5 bases remaining between them. The CDR3 sequence is CAWSVQTYEQYF. CDR3 in DNA: TGTGCCTGGAGTGTACAGACCTACGAGCAGTACTTC.

This clone came up a few times. This chain links TRBV10-3 with TRBJ2-7; D perhaps matches TRBD1 (6 bases). CDR1 ENHRY and CDR2 SYGVKD come from the germline V gene. The CDR3 extends over 14 amino acids. The V end lost 0 bases, the J end lost 2 bases, and 8 bases lay between the germline ends. The CDR3 sequence: CAISESDRPYEQYF. CDR3 in DNA: TGTGCCATCAGTGAGTCGGACAGACCCTACGAGCAGTACTTC.

The V call is TRBV2, the J call TRBJ2-1; no clear D gene. The length of the CDR3 is 9 residues. Germline CDR1 reads SNHLY; CDR2 reads FYNNEI. V shed 10 bases and J shed 5 bases, with 3 bases lying between them. Here the CDR3 reads CATNNEQFF. In DNA, the CDR3 is TGTGCCACGAACAATGAGCAGTTCTTC. The complete variable domain, with remaining parts taken from reference TRBV2 and TRBJ2-1, reads EPEVTQTPSHQVTQMGQEVILRCVPISNHLYFYWYRQILGQKVEFLVSFYNNEISEKSEIFDDQFSVERPDGSNFTLKIRSTKLEDSAMYFCATNNEQFFGPGTRLTVL.

The chain has TRBV5-6 and TRBJ1-2, with 7 positions matching TRBD1. The V and J ends lost 4 bases and 2 bases, in that order; junction bases with no gene match: 2. Germline V gene sequence: CDR1 SGHDT, CDR2 YYEEEE. The CDR3 covers 13 residues. The CDR3 loop reads CASSTTGNYGYTF. The DNA for the CDR3 is TGTGCCAGCAGCACGACAGGGAACTATGGCTACACCTTC.

CDR3: CSLAGGNSTDTQYF. CDR3 coding DNA: TGCAGCTTAGCGGGGGGTAATAGCACAGATACGCAGTATTTT. The chain combines TRBV29-1 with TRBJ2-3; 10 positions agree with TRBD2. Germline lookup yields CDR1 SQVTM and CDR2 ANQGSEA. This CDR3 region has 14 residues. With 8 bases clipped from V and 0 bases from J, the junction kept 5 bases outside the gene matches.

CDR3 residues: CASTQGSQPQHF. CDR3 DNA: TGTGCCAGTACCCAAGGGAGTCAGCCCCAGCATTTT. The V and J genes are TRBV19 and TRBJ1-5; unclear D gene. The CDR3 is 12 residues long. Germline V gene sequence: CDR1 LNHDA, CDR2 SQIVND (reference sequence). The V end was cut by 7 bases, the J end by 6 bases, with 10 bases between.

This clone appeared a few times. The V and J genes are TRBV6-1 and TRBJ2-5; D call uncertain. Germline CDR1 is MNHNS and CDR2 is SASEGT. Trimming removed 11 bases from V and 2 bases from J, with 6 bases in between. This CDR3 comprises 10 residues. The CDR3 nucleotides are TGTGCCGTGGCACAAGAGACCCAGTACTTC. As protein: CAVAQETQYF.

The genes are TRBV11-3 and TRBJ1-1; a weak D match, TRBD1 (5 bases). Trimming took 0 bases from V and 8 from J, leaving 7 bases between them. The V gene's germline CDR1 is SGHNT and CDR2 YENEEA. The CDR3 runs to 12 residues. This CDR3 reads CASSLDNREAFF. As DNA, the CDR3 is TGTGCCAGCAGCTTAGATAACAGGGAAGCTTTCTTT.

DNA of the CDR3: TGTGCCACCCTGGGAGAGACCCAGTACTTC. This gives the protein CATLGETQYF. V is TRBV6-1 and J is TRBJ2-5; D remains unclear. Trimming removed 10 bases from V and 4 bases from J, with 7 bases in between. CDR3 length: 10 residues. The germline V gene has CDR1 MNHNS and CDR2 SASEGT.

The chain is built from TRBV23-1 and TRBJ1-1; perhaps TRBD1 as D (6 bases). TRBV23-1 is annotated as an ORF whose role is uncertain. The CDR3 length is 17 residues. Trimming left V 4 bases short and J 4 bases short, with 22 bases between. The CDR3 loop is CASSRPPAQGGGTEAFF. CDR3 nucleotide sequence: TGCGCCAGCAGTCGACCCCCTGCACAGGGAGGAGGCACTGAAGCTTTCTTT.

In this sample, this clone turned up a few times. The chain is built from TRBV2 and TRBJ1-4; 8 nucleotides agree with TRBD1. V dropped 6 bases and J dropped 8; count of bases not matched to a gene: 11. CDR1 and CDR2 from the germline V gene are SNHLY and FYNNEI. CDR3 length equals 15 residues. Written as DNA, the CDR3 is TGTGCCAGCAGCAACCCCGGACAGGGCGACGAAAAACTGTTTTTT. Its protein is CASSNPGQGDEKLFF. The full variable domain, its missing parts supplied by reference TRBV2 and TRBJ1-4, is EPEVTQTPSHQVTQMGQEVILRCVPISNHLYFYWYRQILGQKVEFLVSFYNNEISEKSEIFDDQFSVERPDGSNFTLKIRSTKLEDSAMYFCASSNPGQGDEKLFFGSGTQLSVL.

The rearrangement joins TRBV27 to TRBJ2-3; D not resolved. Per germline, CDR1 MNHEY and CDR2 SMNVEV (reference sequence). V was shortened by 5 bases and J by 4 bases, with 16 bases between the two germline ends. The length of the CDR3 is 15 residues. The CDR3 DNA reads as TGTGCCAGCAGTCCCCGACGGACGTCTCCAGATACGCAGTATTTT. Amino acids: CASSPRRTSPDTQYF.